The 20 T cell receptor beta chains reported below all come from one sample, sequenced in a study of PD-1 blockade in classical Hodgkin lymphoma. Brentuximab vedotin exposure varied among the patients, all of whom had relapsed after autologous stem cell transplantation. The data were produced by immunoSEQ multiplex PCR, yet TCRdb's version contains in-frame clones alone and is incomplete. Found here are about 50,000 clones, 73% of them singletons; the top ten hold over 12%. The source was peripheral blood mononuclear cells (PBMCs), collected before the second cycle of nivolumab. These receptors were taken from a human donor with classical Hodgkin lymphoma.

The chain has TRBV5-1 and TRBJ1-1, with 7 bases lining up with TRBD1. Germline values: CDR1 SGHRS, CDR2 YFSETQ. J was trimmed by 9 bases and V by 0 bases; bases with no gene match: 8. The CDR3 consists of 14 residues. Here the CDR3 reads CASSLGGDSSKAFF. The DNA of the CDR3 is TGCGCCAGCAGCTTGGGTGGGGACAGCAGCAAAGCTTTCTTT.

The rearrangement links TRBV30 to TRBJ2-1; TRBD2 agrees at 8 bases. In germline, CDR1 is GTSNPN, CDR2 SVGIG (reference sequence). The CDR3 spans 15 residues. V trimming: 5 bases; J trimming: 4 bases; junction bases outside the gene matches: 10. CDR3 amino acids: CAWDPSGSWYNEQFF. The CDR3 nucleotides are TGTGCCTGGGACCCCAGCGGGAGTTGGTACAATGAGCAGTTCTTC.

The chain couples TRBV10-3 to TRBJ2-5, with 8 nucleotides matching TRBD1. The germline V gene has CDR1 ENHRY and CDR2 SYGVKD. The CDR3 runs to 12 residues. The chain's CDR3 is CATGQGAETQYF. The CDR3 region has the DNA TGTGCGACAGGGCAGGGGGCAGAGACCCAGTACTTC.

This clone has only a few counts. The same CDR3 can be traced to other DNA sequences in this sample. This chain's CDR3 is CAWSGVGGNQPQHF. In nucleotides, the CDR3 is TGTGCCTGGAGTGGGGTTGGCGGCAATCAGCCCCAGCATTTT. The chain employs TRBV30 and TRBJ1-5, with no clear D. The CDR3 has 14 residues. V gave up 1 base and J gave up 2 bases, with 9 bases separating them. Germline-derived CDR1 and CDR2 are GTSNPN and SVGIG (reference sequence).

The CDR3 spells CASTPRQSTDTQYF. CDR3 sequence (DNA): TGTGCCAGCACCCCCAGACAGAGCACAGATACGCAGTATTTT. This chain joins TRBV7-9 and TRBJ2-3; the D gene is possibly TRBD1 (5 bases). The germline V gene encodes CDR1 SEHNR and CDR2 FQNEAQ (reference sequence). This CDR3 spans 14 amino acids. V gave up 7 bases and J gave up 0 bases, with 11 bases separating them.

This clone was seen just once. This sequence joins TRBV5-4 and TRBJ1-1, with 8 bases identical to TRBD1. The CDR3 contains 16 residues. V lost 4 bases and J lost 5; bases outside the gene matches: 13. Germline V gene sequence: CDR1 SGHNT, CDR2 YYREEE (reference sequence). The CDR3 coding sequence is TGTGCCAGCAGCCTCGACAGGGGAGGAGGATGGACTGAAGCTTTCTTT. Protein: CASSLDRGGGWTEAFF.

The V gene is TRBV7-3, the J gene TRBJ2-1; D could derive from TRBD1 or TRBD2 (5 bases each). The CDR3 is made up of 13 amino acids. Germline CDR1 reads SGHTA; CDR2 reads FQGTGA. The germline V and J ends were trimmed by 5 bases and 9 bases, with 14 bases remaining between them. The CDR3 loop is CASSLLGESEQFF. The CDR3, as DNA: TGTGCCAGCAGCCTACTAGGGGAGAGTGAGCAGTTCTTC.

This clone occurred once. V usage is TRBV7-8 and J usage is TRBJ2-7; 10 bases are a match to TRBD1. CDR3 length equals 15 residues. Trimming removed 4 bases from V and 2 bases from J; junction bases left unmatched: 5. Germline CDR1 and CDR2: SGHVS and FQNEAQ. CDR3 DNA sequence: TGTGCCAGCAGCTCGCGACAGGGGGCCACCTACGAGCAGTACTTC. Translating gives CASSSRQGATYEQYF.

This CDR3 reads CASSLRDRVDEQYF. In DNA form, the CDR3 reads TGTGCCAGTAGCCTCCGGGACAGGGTAGACGAGCAGTACTTC. This sequence joins TRBV19 and TRBJ2-7, with TRBD1 matching 9 bases. There are 14 residues in the CDR3. The germline CDR1 and CDR2 sequences are LNHDA and SQIVND (reference sequence). Trimming at V came to 6 bases and at J to 5 bases, leaving 8 bases not matched to a gene.

The gene calls are TRBV14 and TRBJ2-7; no clear D. The CDR3 loop spans 15 amino acids. The V gene's germline CDR1 is SGHDN and CDR2 FVKESK. Trimming pared 1 base from V and 5 bases from J, leaving 15 bases between. CDR3 region: CASSQGTPTYHEQYF. The CDR3, as DNA: TGTGCCAGCAGCCAAGGTACCCCGACATATCACGAGCAGTACTTC. Together with reference TRBV14 and TRBJ2-7, the CDR3 gives the full variable domain: EAGVTQFPSHSVIEKGQTVTLRCDPISGHDNLYWYRRVMGKEIKFLLHFVKESKQDESGMPNNRFLAERTGGTYSTLKVQPAELEDSGVYFCASSQGTPTYHEQYFGPGTRLTVT.

The chain uses TRBV18 and TRBJ2-5; D not resolved. V lost 0 bases to trimming and J lost 2 bases, with 7 bases between them. Germline values: CDR1 KGHSH, CDR2 LQKENI. CDR3 length equals 14 residues. The CDR3, as DNA: TGTGCCAGCTCACCACCGGCAACACAAGAGACCCAGTACTTC. Protein product: CASSPPATQETQYF. Looking up the rest from reference TRBV18 and TRBJ2-5 gives the full variable domain: NAGVMQNPRHLVRRRGQEARLRCSPMKGHSHVYWYRQLPEEGLKFMVYLQKENIIDESGMPKERFSAEFPKEGPSILRIQQVVRGDSAAYFCASSPPATQETQYFGPGTRLLVL.

The V call is TRBV5-1, the J call TRBJ2-2; the D is unclear. CDR1 is SGHRS and CDR2 is YFSETQ in the germline V gene. This CDR3 is 13 amino acids long. V gave up 2 bases and J gave up 5 bases, with 7 bases separating them. CDR3 coding DNA: TGCGCCAGCAGCTTATCAGGTACCGGGGAGCTGTTTTTT. Translation: CASSLSGTGELFF.

The chain recombines TRBV11-3 with TRBJ1-1, with 7 bases identical to TRBD1. Trimming cost V 2 bases and J 5 bases; bases outside gene matches: 2. The germline CDR1 and CDR2 sequences are SGHNT and YENEEA. The CDR3 contains 13 residues. DNA for the CDR3: TGTGCCAGCAGCTTAATGACAGGGACTGAAGCTTTCTTT. It codes for CASSLMTGTEAFF.

As for this clone: This may stem from a read error, because a much larger clone lies one nucleotide away. At the DNA level, this CDR3 is encoded by other sequences in the same sample as well. The V gene is TRBV6-5, the J gene TRBJ2-1; D not certain. The CDR3 extends over 12 amino acids. V dropped 2 bases and J dropped 8 bases, with 7 bases sitting between them. Germline CDR1 reads MNHEY; CDR2 reads SVGAGI. CDR3 sequence (DNA): TGTGCCAGCAGTTACAGGGATGATGAGCAGTTCTTC. It encodes CASSYRDDEQFF.

V is TRBV5-1 and J is TRBJ2-7, with 8 bases fitting TRBD1. CDR1 and CDR2 (germline): SGHRS, YFSETQ. This CDR3 has 16 amino acids. The V gene end was trimmed by 0 bases and the J gene end by 2 bases; junction bases not matched to a gene: 7. Here the CDR3 reads CASSLVETGDPYEQYF. The DNA of the CDR3 is TGCGCCAGCAGCTTGGTTGAGACAGGGGACCCCTACGAGCAGTACTTC.

The chain uses TRBV27 and TRBJ2-3, with D uncertain. V gave up 6 bases and J gave up 5 bases, with 12 bases separating them. In germline, CDR1 is MNHEY, CDR2 SMNVEV (reference sequence). This CDR3 is 13 amino acids long. The CDR3 here is CASSFRGGDTQYF. CDR3 in DNA: TGTGCCAGCAGCTTTCGAGGCGGAGATACGCAGTATTTT.

As DNA, the CDR3 is TGCAGCGTTGAACGCACTAGCGGCACCCCCGAGCAGTTCTTC. Translated: CSVERTSGTPEQFF. The chain joins TRBV29-1 to TRBJ2-1, with TRBD2 identical over 8 bases. The germline CDR1 and CDR2 sequences are SQVTM and ANQGSEA. Trimming cost V 2 bases and J 10 bases; bases outside gene matches: 10. The CDR3 spans 14 residues.

The V and J genes are TRBV27 and TRBJ1-1; 7 nucleotides match TRBD1. The ends lost 6 bases at V and 3 bases at J; junction bases unmatched: 7. Germline values: CDR1 MNHEY, CDR2 SMNVEV (reference sequence). The CDR3 has 14 amino acids. The CDR3 nucleotides read TGTGCCAGCAGGGTCAGACAGGGAGACACTGAAGCTTTCTTT. It is translated as CASRVRQGDTEAFF.

The chain has TRBV30 and TRBJ2-3, with 13 bases lining up with TRBD2. Germline V gives CDR1 GTSNPN, CDR2 SVGIG (reference sequence). This CDR3 spans 15 amino acids. The junction had 6 bases not matched to a gene; V was cut back by 2 bases and J by 7 bases. CDR3 DNA sequence: TGTGCCTGGAGTCTGACTAGCGGGAGGAGGTATACGCAGTATTTT. This gives the protein CAWSLTSGRRYTQYF.

This chain connects TRBV7-9 to TRBJ2-7; D unclear. CDR3 length equals 12 residues. The germline CDR1 and CDR2 sequences are SEHNR and FQNEAQ (reference sequence). Deletions cut 5 bases from V and 9 bases from J, with 14 bases between. The CDR3 spells CASSLESAVQYF. Here the CDR3 DNA reads TGTGCCAGCAGCCTTGAGAGTGCTGTGCAGTACTTC.